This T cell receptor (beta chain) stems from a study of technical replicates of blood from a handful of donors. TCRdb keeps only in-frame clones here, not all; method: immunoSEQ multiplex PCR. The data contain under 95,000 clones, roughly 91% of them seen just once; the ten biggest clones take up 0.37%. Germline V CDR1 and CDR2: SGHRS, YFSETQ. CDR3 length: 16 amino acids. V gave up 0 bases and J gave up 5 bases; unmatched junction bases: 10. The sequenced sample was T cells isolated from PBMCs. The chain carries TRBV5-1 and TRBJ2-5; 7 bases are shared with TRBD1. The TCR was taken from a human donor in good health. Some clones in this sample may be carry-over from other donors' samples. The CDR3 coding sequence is TGCGCCAGCAGCTTGGGGGCCAGGGGGTCGGAGGAGACCCAGTACTTC. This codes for CASSLGARGSEETQYF.